This TCR beta chain was observed in a study of T cell repertoires in cytomegalovirus infection. In the study overall: HLA-B-restricted CMV epitopes that are well studied, plus recently identified HLA-C-restricted ones, were used by the study. Carrying CMV and the relevant HLA type showed in public TCR beta signatures.

Germline CDR1 reads SGHVS; CDR2 reads FQNEAQ. This CDR3 has 18 residues. The V end was cut by 0 bases, the J end by 3 bases, with 15 bases between. Broader study findings: Dominant in the ex vivo response were TCR beta clonotypes restricted by HLA-C and specific for CMV.

This clonotype turned up a few times. No antigen is known for it. In TCRdb, the reads were re-called with MiXCR into one record per CDR3 protein. Of a few hundred thousand distinct CDR3 sequences in the sample, 35% to 50% were seen once. The rearrangement links TRBV7-8 to TRBJ2-6, with D possibly being TRBD1 or TRBD2 (6 bases each). The receptor was derived from a human donor in good health (CMV status not recorded). Some clones in this sample may be carry-over from other donors' samples. The sequencing used cultured PBMCs, collected from culture after CMV antigen stimulation. CDR3 in amino acids: CASSLAPWGANGANVLTF. CDR3 nucleotide sequence: TGTGCCAGCAGCTTAGCACCCTGGGGGGCCAATGGGGCCAACGTCCTGACTTTC.